What follows are 23 T cell receptor beta chains derived from one specimen sequenced in a study of technical replicates of blood from several donors. Method: immunoSEQ multiplex PCR; TCRdb's copy keeps in-frame clones and lacks some. This sample has around 70,000 clones, with 93% found just once. Sequences were obtained from T cells isolated from PBMCs. The origin of the receptors is a human donor in good health.

The chain uses TRBV7-9 and TRBJ1-5; D remains unclear. Trimming removed 2 bases from V and 2 bases from J, with 4 bases in between. There are 13 residues in the CDR3. Germline V gene data show CDR1 as SEHNR and CDR2 as FQNEAQ (reference sequence). The CDR3 protein is CASSLQGNQPQHF. CDR3 DNA sequence: TGTGCCAGCAGCTTACAGGGCAATCAGCCCCAGCATTTT.

V usage is TRBV6-5 and J usage is TRBJ1-2, with unresolved D. Germline CDR1 MNHEY, CDR2 SVGAGI. The V end lost 7 bases, the J end lost 3 bases, and 15 bases lay between the germline ends. This CDR3 contains 14 residues. The CDR3 DNA sequence: TGTGCCAGCACCCGAGGGTCAGGCGACTATGGCTACACCTTC. Translation: CASTRGSGDYGYTF.

This clone was observed a few times. This chain links TRBV27 with TRBJ2-7; no definite D call. V shed 4 bases and J shed 2 bases, with 12 bases lying between them. CDR1 is MNHEY and CDR2 is SMNVEV in the germline V gene (reference sequence). This CDR3 is 14 amino acids long. In DNA form, the CDR3 reads TGTGCCAGCAGTTCCGTAAATGGCCCCTACGAGCAGTACTTC. This sequence encodes CASSSVNGPYEQYF.

V is TRBV5-4 and J is TRBJ2-7; TRBD1 is a possible D gene (5 bases). Germline assignment: CDR1 SGHNT and CDR2 YYREEE (reference sequence). Between the trimmed V and J ends, which lost 0 bases and 3 bases, there was a span of 7 bases. The length of the CDR3 is 13 residues. CDR3 sequence (DNA): TGTGCCAGCAGCTTGGGACAGAACTACGAGCAGTACTTC. Protein product: CASSLGQNYEQYF.

The chain uses TRBV6-1 and TRBJ1-1, with D unresolved. Trimming stripped 1 base from V and 5 bases from J, with 8 bases between. This CDR3 spans 13 amino acids. Germline V gene sequence: CDR1 MNHNS, CDR2 SASEGT. CDR3 residues: CASSEGRGTEAFF. CDR3 nucleotides: TGTGCCAGCAGTGAAGGTCGGGGAACTGAAGCTTTCTTT.

J is TRBJ1-5 and V is TRBV5-1; weak D call: TRBD1 (5 bases). The CDR3 is made up of 14 amino acids. V lost 2 bases to trimming and J lost 5 bases, with 11 bases between them. The germline gives CDR1 SGHRS, CDR2 YFSETQ. The CDR3 is CASSFDSSYQPQHF. The DNA of the CDR3 is TGCGCCAGCAGCTTCGACAGCTCCTATCAGCCCCAGCATTTT.

This chain joins TRBV15 and TRBJ1-2, with TRBD1 identical over 7 bases. Germline lookup yields CDR1 LNHNV and CDR2 YYDKDF (reference sequence). The CDR3 has 15 residues. Trimming took 0 bases from V and 3 from J; bases not matched to a gene: 4. The CDR3 DNA follows: TGTGCCACCAGCAGAGATAGGGGGCGCGACTATGGCTACACCTTC. It specifies CATSRDRGRDYGYTF. Looking up the rest from reference TRBV15 and TRBJ1-2 gives the full variable domain: DAMVIQNPRYQVTQFGKPVTLSCSQTLNHNVMYWYQQKSSQAPKLLFHYYDKDFNNEADTPDNFQSRRPNTSFCFLDIRSPGLGDTAMYLCATSRDRGRDYGYTFGSGTRLTVV.

This clone has a single count. The rearrangement links TRBV2 to TRBJ2-2, with D hard to call. V gave up 2 bases and J gave up 5 bases, with 12 bases separating them. The CDR3 is 15 amino acids. The germline V gene has CDR1 SNHLY and CDR2 FYNNEI. This chain's CDR3 is CASSELVPHTGELFF. The CDR3, as DNA: TGTGCCAGCAGTGAACTTGTGCCACATACCGGGGAGCTGTTTTTT.

The chain employs TRBV5-1 and TRBJ1-1; D may be TRBD1 (6 bases). CDR3 size: 13 residues. Germline V gene data show CDR1 as SGHRS and CDR2 as YFSETQ. V shed 5 bases and J shed 4 bases, with 12 bases lying between them. CDR3 region: CASRNRESTEAFF. CDR3 nucleotides: TGCGCCAGCAGGAACAGGGAGTCCACTGAAGCTTTCTTT.

The chain combines TRBV11-2 with TRBJ2-1; 11 nucleotides match TRBD2. J gave up 6 bases and V 5 bases, and 6 bases lay outside the gene matches. Germline V lookup: CDR1 SGHAT, CDR2 FQNNGV. The CDR3 totals 15 residues. The CDR3 sequence: CASSPLAGAVNEQFF. DNA of the CDR3: TGTGCCAGCAGCCCACTAGCGGGAGCCGTCAATGAGCAGTTCTTC.

The gene calls are TRBV19 and TRBJ1-5; D ambiguous. This CDR3 is 17 amino acids long. Trimming cost V 5 bases and J 0 bases, with 17 bases left between them. CDR1 is LNHDA, CDR2 SQIVND, per germline (reference sequence). For the CDR3, the DNA is TGTGCCAGTAGTCGTTGGGAGGAGCAACATAGCAATCAGCCCCAGCATTTT. It encodes CASSRWEEQHSNQPQHF.

The rearrangement joins TRBV6-5 to TRBJ2-1; 8 bases are shared with TRBD2. In germline, CDR1 is MNHEY, CDR2 SVGAGI. This CDR3 contains 16 residues. Trimming at V came to 2 bases and at J to 4 bases, leaving 7 bases not matched to a gene. CDR3 sequence: CASSYGPSGSYNEQFF. The CDR3 DNA sequence: TGTGCCAGCAGTTACGGTCCTAGCGGGTCTTACAATGAGCAGTTCTTC.

The rearrangement uses TRBV2 and TRBJ1-1, with D possibly being TRBD1 (5 bases). The V gene's germline CDR1 is SNHLY and CDR2 FYNNEI. V lost 4 bases, J lost 1 base, and 10 bases lay in between. CDR3 length equals 14 residues. CDR3 residues: CASSASGQNTEAFF. The CDR3 DNA reads TGTGCCAGCAGTGCCTCTGGACAGAACACTGAAGCTTTCTTT.

This sequence joins TRBV29-1 and TRBJ1-1; D may be TRBD1 (5 bases). Germline-derived CDR1 and CDR2 are SQVTM and ANQGSEA. The CDR3 sequence is 12 residues long. Trimming removed 7 bases from V and 11 bases from J, with 20 bases in between. CDR3 DNA: TGCAGCGCCTCAATGAGGAGGGGTGGCGCTTTCTTT. Translated: CSASMRRGGAFF. The full variable domain, with the rest looked up from reference TRBV29-1 and TRBJ1-1, is SAVISQKPSRDICQRGTSLTIQCQVDSQVTMMFWYRQQPGQSLTLIATANQGSEATYESGFVIDKFPISRPNLTFSTLTVSNMSPEDSSIYLCSASMRRGGAFFGQGTRLTVV.

The CDR3 is CASSFGGYEQYF. DNA of the CDR3: TGTGCCAGCAGCTTCGGCGGGTACGAGCAGTACTTC. The chain is built from TRBV13 and TRBJ2-7; perhaps TRBD2 as D (5 bases). Germline values: CDR1 PRHDT, CDR2 FYEKMQ (reference sequence). V lost 3 bases and J 4 bases, leaving 7 bases between the germline ends. This CDR3 contains 12 residues.

By frequency in the sample, this clone is medium-sized. The V gene is TRBV19, the J gene TRBJ1-4, with D hard to call. Germline V gene data show CDR1 as LNHDA and CDR2 as SQIVND (reference sequence). V dropped 2 bases and J dropped 4 bases, with 5 bases sitting between them. The CDR3 consists of 13 residues. Written as DNA, the CDR3 is TGTGCCAGTAGTATATCCAGTAATGAAAAACTGTTTTTT. Its translation is CASSISSNEKLFF.

This chain links TRBV12-5 with TRBJ1-5; TRBD1 matches at 7 bases. V lost 6 bases to trimming and J lost 1 base; unmatched junction nucleotides: 3. The CDR3 covers 14 residues. The germline V gene encodes CDR1 LGHNT and CDR2 FRNRAP. Here the CDR3 reads CASGDRASNQPQHF. The CDR3 region has the DNA TGTGCTAGTGGCGACAGGGCGAGCAATCAGCCCCAGCATTTT. Full variable domain (outside the CDR3, taken from reference TRBV12-5 and TRBJ1-5): DARVTQTPRHKVTEMGQEVTMRCQPILGHNTVFWYRQTMMQGLELLAYFRNRAPLDDSGMPKDRFSAEMPDATLATLKIQPSEPRDSAVYFCASGDRASNQPQHFGDGTRLSIL.

V and J are TRBV10-2 and TRBJ1-3; D gene uncertain. Per germline, CDR1 WSHSY and CDR2 SAAADI. V lost 0 bases and J lost 0, with 9 bases in between. This CDR3 contains 16 residues. The DNA of the CDR3 is TGCGCCAGCAGTGAGTCGGCACTACTCTCTGGAAACACCATATATTTT. Translated, it gives CASSESALLSGNTIYF.

The rearrangement uses TRBV30 and TRBJ2-7, with TRBD1 identical over 9 bases. V trimming: 2 bases; J trimming: 7 bases; junction bases outside the gene matches: 12. The CDR3 consists of 15 residues. Germline V gene sequence: CDR1 GTSNPN, CDR2 SVGIG (reference sequence). The CDR3 sequence is CAWSHEGTGQSEQYF. DNA of the CDR3: TGTGCCTGGAGTCACGAAGGGACAGGGCAATCGGAGCAGTACTTC.

V usage is TRBV19 and J usage is TRBJ2-4; a possible D gene is TRBD2 (6 bases). This CDR3 is built from 15 residues. Germline V lookup: CDR1 LNHDA, CDR2 SQIVND (reference sequence). The V and J ends lost 0 bases and 8 bases respectively, with 14 bases between them. CDR3 bases: TGTGCCAGTAGTATAGATGCCGGGAGAGGGGACATTCAGTACTTC. Amino acids: CASSIDAGRGDIQYF.

The gene calls are TRBV5-8 and TRBJ2-2, with 8 bases identical to TRBD2. Germline V CDR1 and CDR2: SGHTS, YDEGEE. The CDR3 contains 14 residues. V was pared by 6 bases and J by 6 bases, with 7 bases of the junction left unmatched. The CDR3 bases are TGTGCCAGCAATCGGCGGGGGGCCTCCGGGGAGCTGTTTTTT. Amino acids: CASNRRGASGELFF.

V and J are TRBV19 and TRBJ2-2; D is perhaps TRBD1 (5 bases). CDR1 LNHDA and CDR2 SQIVND come from the germline V gene (reference sequence). Trimming left V 2 bases short and J 8 bases short, with 9 bases between. The CDR3 is 13 amino acids. The CDR3 DNA reads as TGTGCCAGTAGTATACAGGGTTTAGGGGAGCTGTTTTTT. Encoded protein: CASSIQGLGELFF.

This chain connects TRBV18 to TRBJ2-5; D gene unclear. This CDR3 has 13 residues. The germline CDR1 and CDR2 sequences are KGHSH and LQKENI. V lost 3 bases and J lost 4, with 9 bases in between. CDR3 nucleotide sequence: TGTGCCAGCTCACCCCCCTCTCTAGAGACCCAGTACTTC. This gives the protein CASSPPSLETQYF.